Sequencing of this T cell receptor (beta chain) was carried out in a study of neoadjuvant nivolumab and ipilimumab in lung cancer. Of note for this clone: Its target is not known.

Per the germline V gene, CDR1 is SQVTM and CDR2 is ANQGSEA. This CDR3 is 13 amino acids long. J lost 6 bases, V lost 4 bases, and 6 bases had no gene match. Clones were read by immunoSEQ multiplex PCR, and TCRdb kept only the in-frame ones, dropping some. The sample records approximately 26,000 clones, 65% to 85% being singletons. The study's findings and limits: TCR richness and clonality were higher in tumors than adjacent uninvolved lung. Only two of four nivolumab-treated tumors gained richness and clonality by surgery.

The receptor was isolated from an adult with non-small cell lung cancer. V usage is TRBV29-1 and J usage is TRBJ2-1, with 7 positions matching TRBD1. Sequenced material: peripheral blood, taken before neoadjuvant nivolumab, alone or with ipilimumab. In nucleotides, the CDR3 is TGCAGCGTTGGGAAGGGGGCAGTCAATGAGCAGTTCTTC. It yields the protein CSVGKGAVNEQFF.